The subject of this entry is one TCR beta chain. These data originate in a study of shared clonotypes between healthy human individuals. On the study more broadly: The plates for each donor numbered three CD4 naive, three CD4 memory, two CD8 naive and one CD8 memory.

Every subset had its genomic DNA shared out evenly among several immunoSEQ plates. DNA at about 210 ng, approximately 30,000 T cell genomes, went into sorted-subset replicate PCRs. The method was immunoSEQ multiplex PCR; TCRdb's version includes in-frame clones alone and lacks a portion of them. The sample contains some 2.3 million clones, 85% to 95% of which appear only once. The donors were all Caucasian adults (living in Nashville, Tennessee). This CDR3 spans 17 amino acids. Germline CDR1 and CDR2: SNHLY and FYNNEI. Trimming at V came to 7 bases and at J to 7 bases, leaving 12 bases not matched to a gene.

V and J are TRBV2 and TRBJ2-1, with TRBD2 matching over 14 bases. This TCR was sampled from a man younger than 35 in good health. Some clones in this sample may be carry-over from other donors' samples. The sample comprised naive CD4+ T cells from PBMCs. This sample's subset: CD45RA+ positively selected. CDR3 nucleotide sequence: TGTGCCAGCACCCTTTTGGGACTAGCGGGAGCGAGGAATGAGCAGTTCTTC. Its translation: CASTLLGLAGARNEQFF.